Listed below are T cell receptor beta chains from one sample, sequenced in a study of T-cell reconstitution after alpha-beta-depleted transplantation in children. TCRdb processed the PCR reads anew with MiXCR; each CDR3 protein has one entry. Found here are over 7,500 distinct CDR3 sequences, approximately 15% of them singletons; the top ten hold approximately 55%. Here the sequenced sample was PBMCs, mostly from graft donor cells, taken 60 days after TCRalphabeta/CD19-depleted stem cell transplant. The origin of the receptors is a male patient between 5 and 17 years old who had a stem cell transplant for acute lymphoblastic leukemia, so the T cells may come from the graft donor. CDR3s include the opening cysteine and the closing phenylalanine or tryptophan. D genes are given only for firm matches. Clone size, where shown, is once, few, many, or a class for clones that have expanded.

clone_size,v_call,d_call,j_call,cdr3_aa,cdr3_nt
few,TRBV6-5,NA,TRBJ1-1,CASSRLGGTEAFF,TGTGCCAGCAGTCGACTCGGGGGAACTGAAGCTTTCTTT
many,TRBV18,TRBD1,TRBJ1-4,CASSPKNRGLATNEKLFF,TGTGCCAGCTCACCCAAGAACAGGGGCCTGGCAACTAATGAAAAACTGTTTTTT
many,TRBV5-1,NA,TRBJ2-5,CASSFGETQYF,TGCGCCAGCAGCTTTGGAGAGACCCAGTACTTC
many,TRBV18,TRBD1,TRBJ2-6,CASSRLGQADSGANVLTF,TGTGCCAGCTCCCGACTCGGACAGGCCGACTCTGGGGCCAACGTCCTGACTTTC
many,TRBV29-1,NA,TRBJ2-7,CSVEDRKNYEQYF,TGCAGCGTCGAGGACAGAAAAAACTACGAGCAGTACTTC
many,TRBV18,NA,TRBJ2-2,CASSPRRSGELFF,TGTGCCAGCTCACCACGGAGGTCGGGGGAGCTGTTTTTT
many,TRBV7-2,NA,TRBJ2-3,CASSLANLVSTDTQYF,TGTGCCAGCAGCTTAGCGAATCTAGTAAGCACAGATACGCAGTATTTT
many,TRBV24-1,NA,TRBJ2-5,CATSRGTPYQETQYF,TGTGCCACCAGTCGAGGGACCCCGTACCAAGAGACCCAGTACTTC
few,TRBV5-4,NA,TRBJ2-5,CASSSSPGRNQETQYF,TGTGCCAGCAGCTCATCGCCCGGACGGAACCAAGAGACCCAGTACTTC
many,TRBV20-1,NA,TRBJ1-2,CSARAGSYYGYTF,TGCAGTGCTAGAGCAGGGTCCTACTATGGCTACACCTTC
few,TRBV5-6,NA,TRBJ1-2,CASSLLTRGHGYTF,TGTGCCAGCAGCTTGTTGACCAGGGGCCATGGCTACACCTTC
few,TRBV18,TRBD1,TRBJ2-7,CASSGTGSEQYF,TGTGCCAGCTCAGGGACAGGGTCCGAGCAGTACTTC
many,TRBV5-8,NA,TRBJ2-1,CASSSTGTRGEQFF,TGTGCCAGCAGCTCTACCGGGACGAGGGGTGAGCAGTTCTTC
many,TRBV7-9,NA,TRBJ2-7,CASSLAGGPFEQYF,TGTGCCAGCAGCTTAGCAGGAGGGCCGTTCGAGCAGTACTTC
many,TRBV4-2,NA,TRBJ1-1,CASSPKGVNTEAFF,TGTGCCAGCAGCCCTAAGGGCGTGAACACTGAAGCTTTCTTT
many,TRBV4-1,NA,TRBJ1-4,CASSQDGQFNEKLFF,TGCGCCAGCAGCCAAGATGGGCAATTTAATGAAAAACTGTTTTTT
many,TRBV11-3,TRBD1,TRBJ1-6,CASSSQTGGYLSSYNSPLHF,TGTGCCAGCAGCTCCCAGACAGGGGGCTACCTAAGCTCCTATAATTCACCCCTCCACTTT
many,TRBV15,TRBD2,TRBJ2-1,CASIAGDEQFF,TGTGCCTCGATAGCGGGAGATGAGCAGTTCTTC
many,TRBV19,TRBD2,TRBJ2-1,CASSRLAGGPYNEQFF,TGTGCCAGTAGTAGACTAGCGGGAGGGCCATACAATGAGCAGTTCTTC
NA,TRBV6-1,TRBD1,TRBJ1-6,CASSRTGNSPLHF,TGTGCCAGCAGTCGGACAGGCAATTCACCCCTCCACTTT
many,TRBV11-1,TRBD2,TRBJ2-3,CASSLAIAGYSPGTDTQYF,TGTGCCAGCAGCTTAGCGATAGCGGGGTACTCTCCAGGCACAGATACGCAGTATTTT
many,TRBV18,NA,TRBJ2-5,CASSQSRVPQETQYF,TGTGCCAGCTCCCAGAGCAGGGTCCCCCAAGAGACCCAGTACTTC
many,TRBV29-1,NA,TRBJ2-4,CSYALGVGNIQYF,TGCAGCTACGCGTTGGGGGTTGGGAACATTCAGTACTTC
many,TRBV25-1,NA,TRBJ2-3,CASRGMGREGVDTQYF,TGTGCCAGCAGGGGGATGGGCAGGGAAGGCGTAGATACGCAGTATTTT
many,TRBV7-2,NA,TRBJ1-1,CASSLEAGANTEAFF,TGTGCCAGCAGCTTAGAGGCAGGGGCGAACACTGAAGCTTTCTTT
many,TRBV6-6,NA,TRBJ1-5,CASSGGSNQPQHF,TGTGCCAGCAGTGGGGGTAGCAATCAGCCCCAGCATTTT
few,TRBV7-9,TRBD1,TRBJ2-7,CASSRDRLYEQYF,TGTGCCAGCAGCAGGGACAGGCTGTACGAGCAGTACTTC
many,TRBV6-5,NA,TRBJ1-5,CASSYPMGRVGNQPQHF,TGTGCCAGCAGTTACCCTATGGGACGGGTGGGCAATCAGCCCCAGCATTTT
many,TRBV5-1,TRBD1,TRBJ1-1,CASSQDRVGTLAFF,TGCGCCAGCAGCCAGGACAGGGTAGGCACTTTGGCTTTCTTT
NA,TRBV3-1,NA,TRBJ2-3,CATSQAPGSSGTTDTQYF,TGTGCCACCTCCCAAGCCCCAGGATCCAGCGGAACCACAGATACGCAGTATTTT
few,TRBV6-2/TRBV6-3,NA,TRBJ1-5,CASSYWGNSNQPQHF,TGTGCCAGCAGTTACTGGGGTAATAGCAATCAGCCCCAGCATTTT
many,TRBV6-5,NA,TRBJ2-2,CASSYSWVALNTGELFF,TGTGCCAGCAGTTACTCGTGGGTAGCACTGAACACCGGGGAGCTGTTTTTT
medium-sized,TRBV12-3/TRBV12-4,TRBD1,TRBJ1-3,CASSLRGQGRGNTIYF,TGTGCCAGCAGTTTGAGGGGACAGGGGAGAGGAAACACCATATATTTT
NA,TRBV13,NA,TRBJ1-3,CASSNCGSGNPIYF,TGTGCCAGCAGCAATTGCGGGTCTGGAAACCCCATATATTTT
many,TRBV5-1,NA,TRBJ1-2,CASSFSDLRRGYTF,TGCGCCAGCAGCTTCTCCGACTTACGGCGGGGCTACACCTTC
NA,TRBV5-1,NA,TRBJ1-3,CASSTFGANGNTIYF,TGCGCCAGCAGCACCTTTGGGGCGAATGGAAACACCATATATTTT
few,TRBV19,NA,TRBJ1-2,CASSAQGNRFGYTF,TGTGCCAGTAGTGCACAGGGTAACCGTTTTGGCTACACCTTC
NA,TRBV11-2,NA,TRBJ2-2,CASSLFPLGKNTGELFF,TGTGCCAGCAGCTTATTCCCCCTGGGAAAGAACACCGGGGAGCTGTTTTTT
NA,TRBV4-2,NA,TRBJ2-7,CASSHWVIRTYEQYF,TGTGCCAGCAGCCACTGGGTCATCAGAACCTACGAGCAGTACTTC
many,TRBV5-5,TRBD1,TRBJ1-1,CASSLDFRDRVFSEAFF,TGTGCCAGCAGCTTGGATTTCCGGGACAGGGTTTTCTCTGAAGCTTTCTTT
many,TRBV12-3/TRBV12-4,TRBD1,TRBJ1-1,CASSSYPGQGNTEAFF,TGTGCCAGCAGTTCCTATCCGGGACAGGGAAACACTGAAGCTTTCTTT
NA,TRBV11-2,NA,TRBJ2-3,CASSFAGRSTDTQYF,TGTGCCAGCAGCTTCGCGGGCAGAAGCACAGATACGCAGTATTTT
many,TRBV6-5,NA,TRBJ1-2,CASSYSGNNYGYTF,TGTGCCAGCAGTTACTCTGGGAATAACTATGGCTACACCTTC
NA,TRBV14,NA,TRBJ2-5,CASSQVRTQYF,TGTGCCAGCAGCCAAGTACGGACCCAGTACTTC
many,TRBV5-1,TRBD2,TRBJ2-2,CASRSGLAGTGELFF,TGCGCCAGCAGATCGGGACTAGCAGGCACCGGGGAGCTGTTTTTT
medium-sized,TRBV9,NA,TRBJ2-5,CASSVVGTPGVDETQYF,TGTGCCAGCAGCGTAGTCGGGACCCCTGGGGTGGATGAGACCCAGTACTTC
many,TRBV7-2,TRBD2,TRBJ2-4,CASSLVLAGAMGQGIQYF,TGTGCCAGCAGCTTAGTGCTAGCGGGAGCGATGGGACAAGGCATTCAGTACTTC
medium-sized,TRBV15,TRBD2,TRBJ2-1,CATSRGREGRVNEQFF,TGTGCCACCAGCAGGGGGCGGGAGGGCCGAGTAAATGAGCAGTTCTTC
many,TRBV28,NA,TRBJ1-1,CASSLFGGRVNTEAFF,TGTGCCAGCAGTTTATTCGGGGGCCGAGTGAACACTGAAGCTTTCTTT